The rows below give T cell receptor beta chains drawn from one sample of a study of T-cell memory formation after mild COVID-19. A single record per CDR3 protein comes from TCRdb applying MiXCR to the 5' RACE reads. The sample contains about 390,000 distinct CDR3 sequences, approximately 15% of which appear only once. Source material: PBMCs or a T cell subset sorted from them (not recorded which). The receptor source for this set is a man between 18 and 29 years old who had mild COVID-19 (a few samples of this study predate the infection). Cell type and time point are not known. The CDR3 runs from the conserved cysteine through the conserved F or W.

J gene,V gene,CDR3 protein
TRBJ2-1,TRBV3-1,CASSQPSAKLGEQFF
TRBJ1-6,TRBV20-1,CSVLAGDSPLHF
TRBJ2-2,TRBV7-2,CASSPSRAGVRTGELFF
TRBJ2-3,TRBV6-2/TRBV6-3,CASSYGGRSTDTQYF
TRBJ2-5,TRBV25-1,CASSEWAGQETQYF
TRBJ1-1,TRBV6-2/TRBV6-3,CASSLEGIRQAFF
TRBJ1-4,TRBV9,CASSRTGASGTNEKLFF
TRBJ1-2,TRBV7-2,CASRPTGPYGYTF
TRBJ2-5,TRBV4-2,CASSQARQETQYF
TRBJ2-5,TRBV13,CASSVDQETQYF
TRBJ1-1,TRBV29-1,CSVEFGGTEAFF
TRBJ2-6,TRBV4-3,CASSRSPGANVLTF
TRBJ2-5,TRBV7-2,CASSAPKRGQETQYF
TRBJ1-1,TRBV2,CARGGNTEAFF
TRBJ2-1,TRBV5-1,CASSPLDWGWDEQFF